The present TCR beta chain was sequenced within a study of OX40 agonist ivuxolimab in advanced cancers. General notes on the study: Ivuxolimab was a fully human IgG2 agonistic monoclonal antibody targeting the costimulatory receptor OX40 (CD134). Intravenous ivuxolimab was administered to patients every 2 weeks at six dose levels: 0.01, 0.1, 0.3, 1.5, 3 and 10 mg/kg. Peripheral TCRbeta sequencing was intended to test whether TCR sequence diversity was altered and clonal T-cell expansion was caused by ivuxolimab. Patients were allowed to have had prior anti-PD-1, anti-PD-L1 or anti-CTLA-4 therapy, and 40% of the dose-escalation patients had been treated with checkpoint inhibitors. The paper describes the monotherapy dose-escalation part (N of about 47 patients) of the phase I trial of ivuxolimab. Among the 52 dose-escalation patients, some 20 had hepatocellular carcinoma, 15 melanoma, 9 renal cell carcinoma and 9 head and neck cancer. In the dose-escalation cohort, approximately 82% of patients were male, and the mean age was approximately 55 years, with a range of roughly 20 to 80. Partial responses occurred in three dose-escalation patients, of whom one had hepatocellular carcinoma and two had cutaneous melanoma. Findings and caveats that apply to the study as a whole: Low levels of normalized T-cell clonal expansion were also seen in some nonresponding patients. At doses from 0.1 to 3.0 mg/kg, clonal expansion was seen in both CD4+ and CD8+ blood T cells between baseline and week 6. On average, CD8+ T cells showed more expanded clones than CD4+ T cells after ivuxolimab. Which antigens the clonally expanded peripheral T cells were specific for was not determined. In the 0.1-3.0 mg/kg groups, partial responders had among the lowest normalized peripheral clonal expansion, particularly in CD8+ T cells.

The CDR3 goes from the cysteine to the phenylalanine over 13 residues. CDR3 DNA is the only sequence kept; it has 39 bases, read in frame from the first base. V loses 3 bases of germline sequence and J loses 4 bases, and the interval between the two ends is 9 bases. Via the germline V gene (reference sequence), CDR1 is MNHEY and CDR2 SMNVEV. The trial excluded patients who had a history of autoimmune disease or who were on systemic immunosuppression. Peripheral blood for TCR sequencing was collected from all dose cohorts at baseline, on cycle 4 day 1, and on cycle 7 day 1. The samples were taken from a phase I, first-in-human, multicenter, open-label dose-escalation trial of ivuxolimab. Adults with locally advanced or metastatic head and neck squamous cell, hepatocellular, melanoma or renal cell carcinoma were enrolled in the trial. Before TCR sequencing, CD4+ T cells and CD8+ T cells were sorted from peripheral blood as separate populations.

About this clone itself: This clone's antigen is unknown. Base qualities were left out, and no much larger clone turns up one base away.

Genomic DNA was isolated from the sorted cells so that the TCRbeta CDR3 region could be sequenced. TCRbeta CDR3 regions were sequenced using the immunoSEQ Assay. Held by TCRdb, this immuneACCESS table contains in-frame sequences only and omits some clones. Under half of the omission traces to an unresolved V gene where checked; the cause of the rest is unknown. Present in this sample are tens of thousands of clones, about 93% of which were seen just once. In total, the top ten clones hold roughly 6.5% of the sample. Sequenced here: CD4+ or CD8+ T cells sorted from blood, sampled in a trial of the OX40 agonist ivuxolimab. Recombination connected TRBV27 to TRBJ1-1; TRBD1 is a possible D gene, resting on 6 matching bases. The sequence came from an adult with an advanced solid tumor such as melanoma, head and neck, liver or kidney cancer. The nucleotide sequence is TGTGCCAGCAGTTTTACAGGGCCCACTGAAGCTTTCTTT. This gives the protein CASSFTGPTEAFF.